These 13 T cell receptor beta chains originate from one sample sequenced in a study of T cells in Graves' hyperthyroidism and ophthalmopathy. Amplification targeted TCR beta CDR3 regions from RNA transcripts. HTBI primers were used for first-round RT-PCR of the TCR CDR3. TCRdb ran MiXCR on the multiplex PCR reads and lists one entry per CDR3 protein. The sample shows roughly 380,000 distinct CDR3 sequences, 15% to 20% of them seen only once. Sequences were obtained from blood. The receptor source for this set is a woman aged 40 to 55 with Graves' ophthalmopathy.

Many counts were recorded for this clonotype. The V gene is TRBV20-1, the J gene TRBJ1-5, with 8 positions matching TRBD1. Trimming cost V 5 bases and J 7 bases; bases outside gene matches: 4. Per germline, CDR1 DFQATT and CDR2 SNEGSKA (reference sequence). CDR3 size: 12 residues. The CDR3 protein is CSAAGGRQPQHF. The CDR3 DNA sequence: TGCAGTGCTGCAGGGGGCAGGCAGCCCCAGCATTTT.

Many counts were recorded for this clonotype. The chain carries TRBV12-3 or TRBV12-4 and TRBJ1-5; unclear D gene. Trimming removed 0 bases from V and 3 bases from J, with 9 bases in between. This CDR3 has 15 residues. CDR3 coding DNA: TGTGCCAGCAGTTTAGCAGTGAGGACCAATCAGCCCCAGCATTTT. This encodes CASSLAVRTNQPQHF.

This clonotype has at least ten counts. The CDR3 bases are TGTGCCAGCAGTCGACTAGCGGAAAACACAGATACGCAGTATTTT. This gives the protein CASSRLAENTDTQYF. The chain employs TRBV12-3 or TRBV12-4 and TRBJ2-3, with 9 positions matching TRBD2. CDR3 size: 15 residues. V was clipped by 5 bases and J by 2 bases; unmatched bases: 5.

The chain links TRBV6-1 to TRBJ1-1, with 7 bases aligning to TRBD1. Germline loops: CDR1 MNHNS, CDR2 SASEGT. The CDR3 runs 13 residues. Trimming at V came to 6 bases and at J to 11 bases, leaving 12 bases not matched to a gene. CDR3 nucleotides: TGTGCCAGCAGGCGGGGACAGCAGATCTACGCTTTCTTT. Amino acid sequence: CASRRGQQIYAFF.

This clonotype was found many times. The chain combines TRBV28 with TRBJ2-7; D call uncertain. The CDR3 extends over 14 amino acids. Trimming took 6 bases from V and 2 from J, leaving 14 bases between them. Germline V gene sequence: CDR1 MDHEN, CDR2 SYDVKM. This chain's CDR3 is CASRSNPRTYEQYF. The CDR3 DNA is TGTGCCAGCAGGTCTAATCCAAGGACCTACGAGCAGTACTTC.

The chain combines TRBV19 with TRBJ2-2; D may be TRBD2 (5 bases). CDR3 size: 18 residues. V was shortened by 5 bases and J by 1 base, with 20 bases between the two germline ends. In germline, CDR1 is LNHDA, CDR2 SQIVND (reference sequence). The DNA of the CDR3 is TGTGCCAGTAGTGAGTTCGCTACGGGGTATGTGAACACCGGGGAGCTGTTTTTT. Its protein is CASSEFATGYVNTGELFF.

This clonotype was recorded many times. V gene TRBV6-1 combines with J gene TRBJ1-5; possibly TRBD1 for D (6 bases). V was trimmed by 3 bases and J by 2 bases, leaving 11 bases between them. There are 15 residues in the CDR3. Germline V gene data show CDR1 as MNHNS and CDR2 as SASEGT. CDR3 coding DNA: TGTGCCAGCAGTGAGGGGGCGTTGGGCAATCAGCCCCAGCATTTT. Its translation is CASSEGALGNQPQHF.

In this sample, this clonotype turned up many times. The rearrangement joins TRBV15 to TRBJ2-7; either TRBD1 or TRBD2 may supply D (5 bases each). CDR1 is LNHNV and CDR2 is YYDKDF in the germline V gene (reference sequence). CDR3 size: 13 residues. Trimming left V 9 bases short and J 1 base short, with 13 bases between. CDR3 bases: TGTGCCACTTCCGAGGGGTTTTCCTACGAGCAGTACTTC. It yields the protein CATSEGFSYEQYF.

This clonotype was seen repeatedly, ten times or more. The rearrangement uses TRBV28 and TRBJ2-5, with a weak D call TRBD1 (5 bases). The CDR3 has 18 residues. Per germline, CDR1 MDHEN and CDR2 SYDVKM. The V end lost 4 bases, the J end lost 5 bases, and 26 bases lay between the germline ends. The CDR3 DNA reads TGTGCCAGCAGTTACACCCCATCAATAATGGGGCCCTCGGAGACCCAGTACTTC. Protein product: CASSYTPSIMGPSETQYF.

This clonotype showed up just a few times. The chain couples TRBV20-1 to TRBJ2-2, with D perhaps matching TRBD2 (5 bases). V was clipped by 8 bases and J by 2 bases, with 15 bases between them. CDR1 and CDR2 (germline): DFQATT, SNEGSKA (reference sequence). The CDR3 is 14 residues long. CDR3 protein: CSMLHTGNTGELFF. DNA of the CDR3: TGCAGTATGCTACATACGGGAAACACCGGGGAGCTGTTTTTT.

At least ten counts were recorded for this clonotype. The V call is TRBV7-6, the J call TRBJ2-7; 9 bases are a match to TRBD1. Per germline, CDR1 SGHVS and CDR2 FNYEAQ. The ends lost 2 bases at V and 2 bases at J; junction bases unmatched: 4. The CDR3 loop spans 15 amino acids. CDR3 residues: CASSLRDRETYEQYF. In nucleotides, the CDR3 is TGTGCCAGCAGCTTAAGGGACAGGGAGACCTACGAGCAGTACTTC.

This clonotype was seen repeatedly, ten times or more. The chain uses TRBV2 and TRBJ1-1; D is possibly TRBD1 (6 bases). The germline V and J ends were trimmed by 5 bases and 6 bases, with 10 bases remaining between them. This CDR3 is 12 amino acids long. CDR1 SNHLY and CDR2 FYNNEI come from the germline V gene. The CDR3 reads CASSRGTSEAFF. CDR3 nucleotides: TGTGCCAGCAGTAGGGGGACATCTGAAGCTTTCTTT.

This clonotype was seen many times. This sequence joins TRBV28 and TRBJ2-7; tentative D call: TRBD1 (6 bases). V was pared by 3 bases and J by 2 bases, with 17 bases between. The CDR3 is made up of 16 amino acids. The germline CDR1 and CDR2 sequences are MDHEN and SYDVKM. Written as DNA, the CDR3 is TGTGCCAGCAGTTTGGGGGCCGTGGAATTCCCCTACGAGCAGTACTTC. Amino acids: CASSLGAVEFPYEQYF.